This entry lists 12 T cell receptor beta chains sequenced from one sample in a study of blood T cells in healthy people across ages. A second PCR of about 7 to 11 cycles used a sample-barcoded 5' primer and a J-beta primer mix. TCRdb re-derived calls from the 5' RACE reads in MiXCR, one entry per CDR3 protein. The sample lists hundreds of thousands of distinct CDR3 sequences, 20% to 30% occurring once. These records were also assigned to another study, of T cells of mothers and their children.

The sample was blood. All receptors derive from a boy between 10 and 17 years old in good health.

This chain joins TRBV7-2 and TRBJ2-3; D is ambiguous. Germline CDR1 SGHTA, CDR2 FQGNSA. This CDR3 is built from 13 residues. V was clipped by 2 bases and J by 5 bases, with 8 bases between them. CDR3 region: CASSLFIVDTQYF. The CDR3 DNA is TGTGCCAGCAGCTTATTTATTGTAGATACGCAGTATTTT.

This clonotype was counted only a few times. The CDR3 sequence: CASSDFVNTEAFF. CDR3 sequence (DNA): TGTGCCAGCAGCGACTTCGTGAACACTGAAGCTTTCTTT. V and J are TRBV7-3 and TRBJ1-1, with no clear D. From germline, CDR1 is SGHTA and CDR2 FQGTGA. The CDR3 spans 13 residues. The V and J ends lost 5 bases and 0 bases respectively, with 7 bases between them.

A few counts support this clonotype. This chain joins TRBV12-3 or TRBV12-4 and TRBJ1-2; D perhaps matches TRBD1 (6 bases). V was pared by 5 bases and J by 1 base, with 14 bases between. The CDR3 is 15 residues long. As DNA, the CDR3 is TGTGCCAGCAGTCTTGGAACAGGGATTAACTATGGCTACACCTTC. Translated, it gives CASSLGTGINYGYTF.

CDR3 residues: CSAVNYEQYF. Here the CDR3 DNA reads TGCAGTGCTGTGAACTACGAGCAGTACTTC. The V call is TRBV20-1, the J call TRBJ2-5; D unresolved. The closer fit of TRBJ2-7 to the DNA end suggests the J call may be wrong. The CDR3 has 10 residues. Germline CDR1 reads DFQATT; CDR2 reads SNEGSKA (reference sequence).

In this sample, this clonotype turned up a few times. The gene calls are TRBV15 and TRBJ2-3; possible D gene TRBD1, 5 bases. V was clipped by 0 bases and J by 2 bases, with 12 bases between them. Per germline, CDR1 LNHNV and CDR2 YYDKDF (reference sequence). This CDR3 region has 16 residues. The CDR3 is CATSREIGAVTDTQYF. The CDR3 DNA reads TGTGCCACCAGCAGAGAAATTGGGGCCGTCACAGATACGCAGTATTTT.

The chain couples TRBV7-3 to TRBJ2-3; TRBD2 matches at 8 bases. Germline CDR1 reads SGHTA; CDR2 reads FQGTGA. CDR3 length: 15 amino acids. J lost 4 bases, V lost 2 bases, and 5 bases had no gene match. CDR3 in amino acids: CASSLLAGTPDTQYF. CDR3 sequence (DNA): TGTGCCAGCAGCTTACTAGCGGGTACCCCAGATACGCAGTATTTT.

This clonotype was counted between two and nine times. The V and J genes are TRBV7-2 and TRBJ1-1; TRBD1 is a possible D gene (6 bases). This CDR3 has 15 amino acids. In germline, CDR1 is SGHTA, CDR2 FQGNSA. The ends were cut back, 5 bases at V and 0 bases at J, with 13 bases in the middle. This CDR3 reads CASSQSGGLNTEAFF. The CDR3 bases are TGTGCCAGCAGCCAATCGGGGGGGCTGAACACTGAAGCTTTCTTT.

There are a few counts of this clonotype. V is TRBV6-5 and J is TRBJ2-2; 8 nucleotides align to TRBD1. J gave up 0 bases and V 1 base, and 4 bases lay outside the gene matches. The CDR3 has 17 amino acids. Germline CDR1 and CDR2: MNHEY and SVGAGI. For the CDR3, the DNA is TGTGCCAGCAGTTACTGGGCAGGGGGCGCGAACACCGGGGAGCTGTTTTTT. It codes for CASSYWAGGANTGELFF.

This clonotype was seen only a few times. This sequence joins TRBV6-2 or TRBV6-3 and TRBJ2-2; maybe TRBD1 (5 bases). Per the germline V gene, CDR1 is MNHEY and CDR2 is SVGEGT. The ends were cut back, 4 bases at V and 4 bases at J, with 13 bases in the middle. The CDR3 consists of 15 residues. The CDR3 protein is CASSLGQGPTGELFF. Here the CDR3 DNA reads TGTGCCAGCAGTTTGGGGCAAGGGCCCACCGGGGAGCTGTTTTTT.

The chain has TRBV5-5 and TRBJ2-5, with TRBD2 matching 10 bases. CDR1 and CDR2 (germline): SGHKS, YYEKEE (reference sequence). CDR3 length: 14 amino acids. V was clipped by 5 bases and J by 3 bases; unmatched bases: 4. CDR3 DNA sequence: TGTGCCAGCAGAACGGGACTAGCGAAAGAGACCCAGTACTTC. Amino acids: CASRTGLAKETQYF.

This clonotype was seen a few times. The CDR3 does not end in the conserved phenylalanine or tryptophan, so this is likely a read error. The genes are TRBV7-9 and TRBJ2-4, with D unresolved. Germline V gene data show CDR1 as SEHNR and CDR2 as FQNEAQ (reference sequence). Between the trimmed V and J ends, which lost 5 bases and 0 bases, there was a span of 5 bases. This CDR3 is built from 13 residues. CDR3 residues: CASSGLAKNIQYL. The CDR3 nucleotides are TGTGCCAGCAGCGGCCTAGCCAAAAACATTCAGTACCTC.

In this sample, this clonotype is medium-sized (0.01 to 0.1%). V gene TRBV27 combines with J gene TRBJ2-7; the D call may be TRBD1 or TRBD2 (5 bases each). V was clipped by 11 bases and J by 1 base, with 9 bases between them. The CDR3 is 11 residues long. The germline V gene has CDR1 MNHEY and CDR2 SMNVEV (reference sequence). CDR3 in amino acids: CAEGRSYEQYF. Written as DNA, the CDR3 is TGTGCCGAGGGGCGGTCCTACGAGCAGTACTTC.